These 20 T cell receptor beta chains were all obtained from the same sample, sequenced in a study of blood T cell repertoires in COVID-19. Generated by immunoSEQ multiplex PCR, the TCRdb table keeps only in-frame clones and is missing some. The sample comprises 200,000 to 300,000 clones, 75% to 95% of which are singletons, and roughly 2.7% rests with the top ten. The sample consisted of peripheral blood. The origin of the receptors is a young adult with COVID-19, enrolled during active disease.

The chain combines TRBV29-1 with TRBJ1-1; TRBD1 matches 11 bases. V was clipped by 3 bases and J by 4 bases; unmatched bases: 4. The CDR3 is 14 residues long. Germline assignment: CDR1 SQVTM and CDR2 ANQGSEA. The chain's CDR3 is CSVEGGTGGTEAFF. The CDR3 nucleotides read TGCAGCGTTGAGGGCGGGACAGGGGGCACTGAAGCTTTCTTT.

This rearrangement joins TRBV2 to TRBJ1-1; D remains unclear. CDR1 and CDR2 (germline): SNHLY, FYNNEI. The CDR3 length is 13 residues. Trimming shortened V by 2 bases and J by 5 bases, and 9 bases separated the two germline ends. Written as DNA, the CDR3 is TGTGCCAGCAGTGAATATGTTCAGACTGAAGCTTTCTTT. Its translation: CASSEYVQTEAFF.

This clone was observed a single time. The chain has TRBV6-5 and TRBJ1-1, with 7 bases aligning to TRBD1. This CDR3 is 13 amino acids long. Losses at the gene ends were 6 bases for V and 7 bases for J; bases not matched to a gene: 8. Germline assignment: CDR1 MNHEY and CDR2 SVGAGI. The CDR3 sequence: CASRYRDSNEAFF. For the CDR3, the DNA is TGTGCCAGCAGGTATCGGGACAGCAATGAAGCTTTCTTT.

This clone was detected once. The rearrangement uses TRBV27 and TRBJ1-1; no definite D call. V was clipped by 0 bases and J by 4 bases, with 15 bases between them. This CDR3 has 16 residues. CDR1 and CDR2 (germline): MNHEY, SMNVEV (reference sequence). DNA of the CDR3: TGTGCCAGCAGTTTATCGTCAGCGGGGTGGGGCACTGAAGCTTTCTTT. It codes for CASSLSSAGWGTEAFF.

CDR3 nucleotides: TGTGCCAGCACGAACAGGGGACTTAGCGGCTACACCTTC. The encoded protein is CASTNRGLSGYTF. The chain employs TRBV27 and TRBJ1-2; 7 bases agree with TRBD1. Germline V gives CDR1 MNHEY, CDR2 SMNVEV (reference sequence). CDR3 length equals 13 residues. Germline trimming cut 7 bases from V and 8 bases from J; bases unmatched to any gene: 10.

The CDR3 is CATSDSAGAGFF. The CDR3 DNA reads as TGTGCCACCAGTGATAGTGCAGGCGCGGGGTTCTTC. The rearrangement links TRBV24-1 to TRBJ2-1; maybe TRBD2 (5 bases). The CDR3 runs to 12 residues. Germline V gives CDR1 KGHDR, CDR2 SFDVKD. Trimming stripped 3 bases from V and 15 bases from J, with 14 bases between.

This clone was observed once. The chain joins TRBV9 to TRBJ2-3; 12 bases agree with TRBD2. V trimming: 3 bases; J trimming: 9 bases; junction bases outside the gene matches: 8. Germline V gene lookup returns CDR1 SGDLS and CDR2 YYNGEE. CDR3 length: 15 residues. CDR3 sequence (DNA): TGTGCCAGCAGCGCTAGCGGGAGGGACTATATGACGCAGTATTTT. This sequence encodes CASSASGRDYMTQYF. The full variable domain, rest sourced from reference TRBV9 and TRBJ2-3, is DSGVTQTPKHLITATGQRVTLRCSPRSGDLSVYWYQQSLDQGLQFLIQYYNGEERAKGNILERFSAQQFPDLHSELNLSSLELGDSALYFCASSASGRDYMTQYFGPGTRLTVL.

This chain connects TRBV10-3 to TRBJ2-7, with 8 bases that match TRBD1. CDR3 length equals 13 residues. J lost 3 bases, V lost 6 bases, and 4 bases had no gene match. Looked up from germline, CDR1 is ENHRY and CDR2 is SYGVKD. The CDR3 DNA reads TGTGCCATCAGCGGACAGGGAGACTACGAGCAGTACTTC. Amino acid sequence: CAISGQGDYEQYF.

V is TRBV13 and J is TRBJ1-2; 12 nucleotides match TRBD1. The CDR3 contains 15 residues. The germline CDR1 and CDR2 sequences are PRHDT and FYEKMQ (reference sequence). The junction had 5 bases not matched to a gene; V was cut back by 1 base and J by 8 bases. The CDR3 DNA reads TGTGCCAGCAGCTTAGAGGGACAGGGGGCCGAGGGCTACACCTTC. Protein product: CASSLEGQGAEGYTF.

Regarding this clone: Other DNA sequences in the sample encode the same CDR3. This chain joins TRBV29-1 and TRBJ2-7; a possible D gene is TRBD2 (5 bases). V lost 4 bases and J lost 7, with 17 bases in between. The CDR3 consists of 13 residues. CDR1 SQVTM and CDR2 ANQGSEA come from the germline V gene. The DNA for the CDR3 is TGCAGCGTTGTACGCGGGCTTTCGGGGGAGCAGTACTTC. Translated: CSVVRGLSGEQYF.

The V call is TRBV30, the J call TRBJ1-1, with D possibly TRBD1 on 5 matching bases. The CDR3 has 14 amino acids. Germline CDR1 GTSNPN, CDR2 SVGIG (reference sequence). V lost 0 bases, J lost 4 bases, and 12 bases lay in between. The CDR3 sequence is CAWSVNPGFTEAFF. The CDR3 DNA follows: TGTGCCTGGAGTGTCAACCCAGGGTTCACTGAAGCTTTCTTT.

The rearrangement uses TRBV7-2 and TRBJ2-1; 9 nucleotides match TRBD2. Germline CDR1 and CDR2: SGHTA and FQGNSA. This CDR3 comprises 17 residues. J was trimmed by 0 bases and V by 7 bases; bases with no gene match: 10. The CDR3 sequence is CASNRRTSAVSYNEQFF. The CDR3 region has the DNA TGTGCCAGCAATAGGAGGACTAGCGCTGTCTCCTACAATGAGCAGTTCTTC.

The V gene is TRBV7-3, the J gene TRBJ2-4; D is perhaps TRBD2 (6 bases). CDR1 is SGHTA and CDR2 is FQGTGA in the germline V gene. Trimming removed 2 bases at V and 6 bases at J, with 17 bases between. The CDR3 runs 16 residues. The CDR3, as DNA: TGTGCCAGCAGCTTAGGGCGGGGAGAGGGGCGAAACATTCAGTACTTC. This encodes CASSLGRGEGRNIQYF.

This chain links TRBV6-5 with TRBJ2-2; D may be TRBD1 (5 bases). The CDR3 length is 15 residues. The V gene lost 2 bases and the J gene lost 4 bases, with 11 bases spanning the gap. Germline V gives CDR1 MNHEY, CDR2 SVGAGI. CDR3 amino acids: CASSYIGVATGELFF. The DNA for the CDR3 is TGTGCCAGCAGTTACATAGGGGTGGCCACCGGGGAGCTGTTTTTT.

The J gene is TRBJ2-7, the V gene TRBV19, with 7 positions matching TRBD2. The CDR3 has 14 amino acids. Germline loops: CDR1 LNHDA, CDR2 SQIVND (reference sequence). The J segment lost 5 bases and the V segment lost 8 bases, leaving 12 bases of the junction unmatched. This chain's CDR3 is CASRPGGSSDEQYF. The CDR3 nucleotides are TGTGCCAGTCGCCCCGGCGGGAGCAGCGACGAGCAGTACTTC.

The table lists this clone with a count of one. The CDR3 here is CASSSILVPGELFF. Written as DNA, the CDR3 is TGTGCCAGCAGCTCCATCCTAGTACCCGGGGAGCTGTTTTTT. The V gene is TRBV7-9, the J gene TRBJ2-2; D not certain. V shed 4 bases and J shed 6 bases, with 12 bases lying between them. Germline CDR1 is SEHNR and CDR2 is FQNEAQ (reference sequence). The CDR3 contains 14 residues.

CDR3 sequence (DNA): TGCGCCACCTCAACGGACAGAACATTGAACACTGAAGCTTTCTTT. This gives the protein CATSTDRTLNTEAFF. The chain employs TRBV10-2 and TRBJ1-1; D possibly corresponds to TRBD1 (6 bases). Deletions cut 10 bases from V and 0 bases from J, with 18 bases between. The germline V gene has CDR1 WSHSY and CDR2 SAAADI. The CDR3 length is 15 residues.

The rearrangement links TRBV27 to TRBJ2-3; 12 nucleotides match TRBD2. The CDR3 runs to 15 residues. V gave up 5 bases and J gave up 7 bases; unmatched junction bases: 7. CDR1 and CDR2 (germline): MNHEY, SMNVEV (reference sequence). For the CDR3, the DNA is TGTGCCAGCAGTCTGACTAGCGGGAGACGGTATACGCAGTATTTT. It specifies CASSLTSGRRYTQYF.

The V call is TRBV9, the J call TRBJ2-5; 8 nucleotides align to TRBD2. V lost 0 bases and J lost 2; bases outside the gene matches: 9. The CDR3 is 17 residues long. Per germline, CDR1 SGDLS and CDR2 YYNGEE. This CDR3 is CASSVASTSGLQETQYF. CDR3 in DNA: TGTGCCAGCAGCGTAGCGTCCACTAGCGGTCTTCAAGAGACCCAGTACTTC.

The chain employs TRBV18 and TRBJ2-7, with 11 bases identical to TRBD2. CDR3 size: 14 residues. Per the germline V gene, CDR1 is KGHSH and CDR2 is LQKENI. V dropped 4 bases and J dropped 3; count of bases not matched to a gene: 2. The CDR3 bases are TGTGCCAGCTCACAACTAGCGGGAGTCTACGAGCAGTACTTC. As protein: CASSQLAGVYEQYF. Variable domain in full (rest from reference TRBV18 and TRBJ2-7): NAGVMQNPRHLVRRRGQEARLRCSPMKGHSHVYWYRQLPEEGLKFMVYLQKENIIDESGMPKERFSAEFPKEGPSILRIQQVVRGDSAAYFCASSQLAGVYEQYFGPGTRLTVT.